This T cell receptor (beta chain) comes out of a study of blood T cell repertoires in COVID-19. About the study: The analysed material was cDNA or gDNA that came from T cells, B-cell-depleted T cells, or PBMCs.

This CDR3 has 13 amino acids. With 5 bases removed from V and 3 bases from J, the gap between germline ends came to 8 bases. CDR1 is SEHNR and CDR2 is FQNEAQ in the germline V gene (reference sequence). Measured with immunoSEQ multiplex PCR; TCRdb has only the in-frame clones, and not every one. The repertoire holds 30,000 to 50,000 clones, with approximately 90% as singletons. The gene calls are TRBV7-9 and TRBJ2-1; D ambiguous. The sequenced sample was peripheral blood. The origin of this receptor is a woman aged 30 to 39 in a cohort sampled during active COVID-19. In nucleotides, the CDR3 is TGTGCCAGCAGCCAGGAATTCTACAATGAGCAGTTCTTC. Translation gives CASSQEFYNEQFF. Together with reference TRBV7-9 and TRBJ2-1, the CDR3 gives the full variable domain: DTGVSQNPRHKITKRGQNVTFRCDPISEHNRLYWYRQTLGQGPEFLTYFQNEAQLEKSRLLSDRFSAERPKGSFSTLEIQRTEQGDSAMYLCASSQEFYNEQFFGPGTRLTVL.